This TCR beta chain was documented in a study of human T cells and chemical hapten exposure. Study-level background: During the approximately 24-week study period, patients had diphenylcyclopropenone applied to the scalp every week. Upper-back patches of 0.01% DPC were read at 6 days.

Germline V gene data show CDR1 as MNHEY and CDR2 as SVGEGT. V lost 6 bases and J lost 7; bases outside the gene matches: 18. This CDR3 has 18 amino acids. Time point described: patch test 1, 2 weeks after DPC sensitization. The treatment was: therapeutic diphenylcyclopropenone sensitization with weekly scalp DPC. From whole blood left unfractionated, total RNA was extracted. Alopecia patients deemed DPC-suitable, aged 18 to 70, excluding pregnancy. This clonotype was observed a handful of times. TCRdb processed the RACE reads anew with MiXCR; each CDR3 protein has one entry. The data contain about 34,000 distinct CDR3 sequences, 5.5% to 7.5% of them singletons.

Sequencing used whole blood, obtained in connection with sensitization to the hapten diphenylcyclopropenone (DPC). The TCR sequence derives from a woman aged 25 to 39 with alopecia areata. Some clones in this sample may be carry-over from other donors' samples. V usage is TRBV6-2 or TRBV6-3 and J usage is TRBJ2-2; 9 bases map to TRBD1. Written as DNA, the CDR3 is TGTGCCAGCAGAACCGAGATACAGGGGGCAAGAGTGATCGGGGAGCTGTTTTTT. Protein: CASRTEIQGARVIGELFF.